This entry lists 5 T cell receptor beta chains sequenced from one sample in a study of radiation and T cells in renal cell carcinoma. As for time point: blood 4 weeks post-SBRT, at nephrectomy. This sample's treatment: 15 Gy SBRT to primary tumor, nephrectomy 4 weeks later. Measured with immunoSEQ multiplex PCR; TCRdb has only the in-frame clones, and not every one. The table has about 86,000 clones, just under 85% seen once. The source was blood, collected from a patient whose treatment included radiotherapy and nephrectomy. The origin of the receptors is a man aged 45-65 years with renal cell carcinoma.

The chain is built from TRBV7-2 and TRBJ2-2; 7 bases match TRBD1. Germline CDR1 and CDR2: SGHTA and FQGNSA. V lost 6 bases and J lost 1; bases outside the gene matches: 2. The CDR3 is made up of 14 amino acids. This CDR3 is CASSGTVNTGELFF. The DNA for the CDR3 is TGTGCCAGCAGTGGGACAGTGAACACCGGGGAGCTGTTTTTT.

This CDR3 reads CASSLRTDTQYF. CDR3 sequence (DNA): TGTGCCAGCAGCCTACGCACAGATACGCAGTATTTT. The V and J genes are TRBV7-2 and TRBJ2-3; D gene uncertain. The CDR3 has 12 amino acids. The V end was cut by 5 bases, the J end by 1 base, with 4 bases between. Germline values: CDR1 SGHTA, CDR2 FQGNSA.

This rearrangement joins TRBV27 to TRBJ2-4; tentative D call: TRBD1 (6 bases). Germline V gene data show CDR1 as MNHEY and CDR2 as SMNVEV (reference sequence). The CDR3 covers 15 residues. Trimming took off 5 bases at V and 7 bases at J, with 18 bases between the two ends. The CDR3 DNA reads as TGTGCCAGCAGTCCTACGACAGGCTCCGGGAACATTCAGTACTTC. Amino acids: CASSPTTGSGNIQYF.

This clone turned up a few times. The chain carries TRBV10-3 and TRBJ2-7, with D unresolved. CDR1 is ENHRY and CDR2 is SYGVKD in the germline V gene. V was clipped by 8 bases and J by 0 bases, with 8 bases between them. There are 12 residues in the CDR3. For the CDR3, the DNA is TGTGCCATCGCCAGACTCTCCTACGAGCAGTACTTC. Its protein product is CAIARLSYEQYF.

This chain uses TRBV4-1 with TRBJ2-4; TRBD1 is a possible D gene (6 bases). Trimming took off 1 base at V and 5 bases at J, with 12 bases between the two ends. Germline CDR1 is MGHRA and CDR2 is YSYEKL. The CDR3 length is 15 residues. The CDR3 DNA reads TGCGCCAGCAGCCAAGCCGGGACACGAGAAAACATTCAGTACTTC. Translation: CASSQAGTRENIQYF.